The present T cell receptor beta chain was sequenced within a study of cytomegalovirus exposure and HLA in healthy donors. The wider study: Sequencing of about 179 million T cells in an earlier analysis found roughly 120 million unique TCR beta sequences. Across some 400 genotyped donors, around 82% landed in the Caucasian-associated ancestry cluster. Findings of the study overall: As confirmed in vitro, a few CMV-associated chains were specific for CMV antigens. Later, an analysis found that common viral pathogens appeared to be linked with several of the most significant clusters.

Use of 60 Vbeta and 13 Jbeta primers characterized the PCR. Sequencing was performed with immunoSEQ multiplex PCR; in TCRdb, only in-frame clones are kept and a portion is missing. This table has under 250,000 clones, roughly three quarters appearing once. The germline CDR1 and CDR2 sequences are SGHKS and YYEKEE (reference sequence). CDR3 length: 18 amino acids. Trimming shortened V by 2 bases and J by 5 bases, and 25 bases separated the two germline ends. As concerns this clone: What it binds is unknown.

The rearrangement links TRBV5-5 to TRBJ2-5, with D maybe TRBD1 (7 bases). The sequenced sample was PBMCs. The sequence derives from a man between 45 and 60 years old in good health and CMV-seronegative. CDR3 region: CASSFTIQYRGGMETQYF. CDR3 DNA: TGTGCCAGCAGCTTCACCATACAGTACAGGGGCGGGATGGAGACCCAGTACTTC. Together with reference TRBV5-5 and TRBJ2-5, the CDR3 gives the full variable domain: DAGVTQSPTHLIKTRGQQVTLRCSPISGHKSVSWYQQVLGQGPQFIFQYYEKEERGRGNFPDRFSARQFPNYSSELNVNALLLGDSALYLCASSFTIQYRGGMETQYFGPGTRLLVL.